These 2 T cell receptor beta chains were sequenced from one sample in a study of siplizumab effects on memory and regulatory T cells. Clones were read by immunoSEQ multiplex PCR, and TCRdb kept only the in-frame ones, dropping some. The sample lists around 110,000 clones, roughly 94% occurring once. Sequencing input: non-Treg CD4+ T cells sorted from blood. The receptors shown here come from a human donor in good health.

This chain uses TRBV6-5 with TRBJ2-3; D gene ambiguous. The V and J ends lost 6 bases and 5 bases respectively, with 6 bases between them. The CDR3 length is 11 residues. Germline values: CDR1 MNHEY, CDR2 SVGAGI. The CDR3 nucleotides read TGTGCCAGCAGCCTTGGAGATACGCAGTATTTT. It specifies CASSLGDTQYF.

The V call is TRBV20-1, the J call TRBJ2-1, with no clear D. This CDR3 is 10 amino acids long. In germline, CDR1 is DFQATT, CDR2 SNEGSKA (reference sequence). With 4 bases removed from V and 7 bases from J, the gap between germline ends came to 5 bases. The CDR3 DNA reads as TGCAGTGCTACACAGAATGAGCAGTTCTTC. Translating gives CSATQNEQFF.